The next 26 T cell receptor beta chains were all read from a single sample in a study of shared clonotypes between healthy human individuals. The method was immunoSEQ multiplex PCR; TCRdb's version includes in-frame clones alone and lacks a portion of them. The sample holds a few million clones; around nine tenths are singletons and the top ten take over 0.12%. The sequenced sample consisted of naive CD4+ T cells sorted from blood. The subset: CD45RA+ positively selected. All receptors derive from a man younger than 35 in good health.

The chain combines TRBV9 with TRBJ2-2; 9 bases match TRBD1. The germline V gene has CDR1 SGDLS and CDR2 YYNGEE. Trimming removed 4 bases from V and 6 bases from J; junction bases left unmatched: 10. This CDR3 is 16 amino acids long. The CDR3 loop reads CASSPTGTGKSGELFF. In DNA form, the CDR3 reads TGTGCCAGCAGCCCAACCGGGACAGGGAAGTCCGGGGAGCTGTTTTTT.

V is TRBV19 and J is TRBJ2-2; TRBD1 matches 7 bases. V gave up 5 bases and J gave up 0 bases; unmatched junction bases: 6. CDR3 length: 16 amino acids. From germline, CDR1 is LNHDA and CDR2 SQIVND (reference sequence). The CDR3 here is CASSFQGVTNTGELFF. In DNA form, the CDR3 reads TGTGCCAGTAGTTTTCAGGGGGTTACGAACACCGGGGAGCTGTTTTTT.

The rearrangement links TRBV10-3 to TRBJ1-2, with 9 bases aligning to TRBD1. After removal of 5 bases from V and 5 bases from J, the junction contained 3 bases not matched to a gene. The germline V gene encodes CDR1 ENHRY and CDR2 SYGVKD. This CDR3 is built from 13 residues. The CDR3 DNA is TGTGCCATCAGTCAGGACAGGGGATATGGCTACACCTTC. Translated: CAISQDRGYGYTF.

The CDR3 DNA is TGTGCCAGCAGTTCTAACCTCCCCGGCGGGAGCAGTAATTCACCCCTCCACTTT. Its protein is CASSSNLPGGSSNSPLHF. This chain connects TRBV7-9 to TRBJ1-6; D remains unclear. With 6 bases removed from V and 6 bases from J, the gap between germline ends came to 24 bases. CDR1 is SEHNR and CDR2 is FQNEAQ in the germline V gene (reference sequence). The CDR3 has 18 residues.

The gene calls are TRBV19 and TRBJ2-7; D may be TRBD1 (6 bases). Trimming took off 4 bases at V and 1 base at J, with 11 bases between the two ends. Per germline, CDR1 LNHDA and CDR2 SQIVND (reference sequence). CDR3 length: 14 amino acids. The CDR3 bases are TGTGCCAGTAGTAGCAGGGGTTTTTCCTACGAGCAGTACTTC. It is translated as CASSSRGFSYEQYF.

About this clone itself: An end of the junction differs from the germline gene, which may be a read error. J is TRBJ1-1 and V is TRBV9, with D unresolved. The CDR3 extends over 14 amino acids. CDR1 is SGDLS and CDR2 is YYNGEE in the germline V gene. CDR3 bases: TGTGCCAGCAGCGTCACTCAGGAGAACGCTGAAGCTTTCTTT. It yields the protein CASSVTQENAEAFF.

The rearrangement joins TRBV7-8 to TRBJ2-1; 7 bases are shared with TRBD2. After removal of 2 bases from V and 6 bases from J, the junction contained 7 bases not matched to a gene. Germline CDR1 and CDR2: SGHVS and FQNEAQ. This CDR3 spans 15 amino acids. The CDR3 spells CASSLSGAAGNEQFF. CDR3 bases: TGTGCCAGCAGCTTAAGCGGGGCCGCGGGCAATGAGCAGTTCTTC. Full variable domain (missing parts from reference TRBV7-8 and TRBJ2-1): GAGVSQSPRYKVAKRGQDVALRCDPISGHVSLFWYQQALGQGPEFLTYFQNEAQLDKSGLPSDRFFAERPEGSVSTLKIQRTQQEDSAVYLCASSLSGAAGNEQFFGPGTRLTVL.

V gene TRBV10-3 combines with J gene TRBJ2-1, with 15 bases matching TRBD2. There are 16 residues in the CDR3. The germline V gene encodes CDR1 ENHRY and CDR2 SYGVKD. After removal of 6 bases from V and 9 bases from J, the junction contained 9 bases not matched to a gene. The CDR3: CAISGIGLAGGREQFF. CDR3 DNA sequence: TGTGCCATCAGCGGAATAGGACTAGCGGGGGGGCGTGAGCAGTTCTTC.

The chain carries TRBV2 and TRBJ2-1; D possibly uses TRBD1 or TRBD2 (5 bases each). Germline CDR1 SNHLY, CDR2 FYNNEI. The CDR3 extends over 11 amino acids. V shed 6 bases and J shed 13 bases, with 13 bases lying between them. CDR3 in DNA: TGTGCCAGCAGACAAGAGGGACCACAGTTCTTC. This gives the protein CASRQEGPQFF.

A few counts support this clone. J is TRBJ2-1 and V is TRBV30; D uncertain. CDR1 GTSNPN and CDR2 SVGIG come from the germline V gene (reference sequence). The CDR3 loop spans 12 amino acids. V was pared by 0 bases and J by 9 bases, with 9 bases between. CDR3 sequence: CAWSVMWGEQFF. CDR3 nucleotides: TGTGCCTGGAGTGTAATGTGGGGTGAGCAGTTCTTC.

Details on this clone: At the DNA level, this CDR3 is encoded by other sequences in the same sample as well. J is TRBJ2-3 and V is TRBV19, with 12 bases that match TRBD2. Trimming took 1 base from V and 4 from J; bases not matched to a gene: 3. This CDR3 region has 16 residues. Germline CDR1 LNHDA, CDR2 SQIVND (reference sequence). The CDR3 region is CASSIGLAGAPDTQYF. The CDR3 coding sequence is TGTGCCAGTAGTATAGGACTAGCGGGAGCGCCAGATACGCAGTATTTT.

This rearrangement joins TRBV4-1 to TRBJ1-1; tentatively, D is TRBD1 (5 bases). Germline values: CDR1 MGHRA, CDR2 YSYEKL. The CDR3 consists of 16 residues. Trimming left V 1 base short and J 3 bases short, with 15 bases between. The chain's CDR3 is CASSQVPWGGDTEAFF. The CDR3 region has the DNA TGCGCCAGCAGCCAAGTACCTTGGGGGGGGGACACTGAAGCTTTCTTT.

The chain recombines TRBV5-1 with TRBJ1-2, with 9 bases matching TRBD1. This CDR3 contains 14 residues. The V and J ends lost 7 bases and 5 bases, in that order; junction bases with no gene match: 9. Germline V gives CDR1 SGHRS, CDR2 YFSETQ. The CDR3 bases are TGCGCCAGCGATACAGGACAGGGGCAGTATGGCTACACCTTC. Residues: CASDTGQGQYGYTF.

This chain links TRBV28 with TRBJ1-2; 7 positions match TRBD1. This CDR3 is 15 amino acids long. V gave up 5 bases and J gave up 3 bases; unmatched junction bases: 9. Per the germline V gene, CDR1 is MDHEN and CDR2 is SYDVKM. CDR3 DNA: TGTGCCAGCAGTCGGGACAGCTTCTCCGACTATGGCTACACCTTC. It encodes CASSRDSFSDYGYTF.

To note about this clone: Distinct nucleotide sequences in the sample also encode this CDR3. The V call is TRBV5-1, the J call TRBJ2-1, with 7 bases lining up with TRBD1. CDR3 length: 13 residues. Germline loops: CDR1 SGHRS, CDR2 YFSETQ. The V and J ends lost 4 bases and 4 bases, in that order; junction bases with no gene match: 2. CDR3 nucleotide sequence: TGCGCCAGCAGCGTACAGGGGTACAATGAGCAGTTCTTC. Translating gives CASSVQGYNEQFF.

The chain uses TRBV7-2 and TRBJ2-3; D ambiguous. The V gene lost 2 bases and the J gene lost 2 bases, with 11 bases spanning the gap. The CDR3 length is 15 residues. Germline V lookup: CDR1 SGHTA, CDR2 FQGNSA. The CDR3: CASSLPSAPTDTQYF. The CDR3 nucleotides are TGTGCCAGCAGCTTACCATCGGCCCCCACAGATACGCAGTATTTT. Drawing the rest from reference TRBV7-2 and TRBJ2-3, the complete variable domain is GAGVSQSPSNKVTEKGKDVELRCDPISGHTALYWYRQSLGQGLEFLIYFQGNSAPDKSGLPSDRFSAERTGGSVSTLTIQRTQQEDSAVYLCASSLPSAPTDTQYFGPGTRLTVL.

J is TRBJ1-1 and V is TRBV7-9, with 7 bases identical to TRBD1. With 5 bases clipped from V and 11 bases from J, the junction kept 11 bases outside the gene matches. Germline CDR1 reads SEHNR; CDR2 reads FQNEAQ (reference sequence). The CDR3 sequence is 13 residues long. The CDR3, as DNA: TGTGCCAGCAGCGGCGGGACAGTCAGGCGGGCTTTCTTT. Translating gives CASSGGTVRRAFF.

This clone has only one observation. The V call is TRBV29-1, the J call TRBJ2-7; D ambiguous. This CDR3 has 11 amino acids. Trimming pared 0 bases from V and 3 bases from J, leaving 3 bases between. Germline CDR1 SQVTM, CDR2 ANQGSEA. The CDR3 DNA reads as TGCAGCGTTGAAGAGAACTACGAGCAGTACTTC. Its protein is CSVEENYEQYF.

With respect to this clone: The sample contains more than one DNA sequence encoding this CDR3. The V gene is TRBV5-1, the J gene TRBJ2-2; D gene ambiguous. CDR3 length: 12 amino acids. V was trimmed by 2 bases and J by 6 bases, leaving 5 bases between them. Germline CDR1 and CDR2: SGHRS and YFSETQ. CDR3 protein: CASSLDPGELFF. DNA of the CDR3: TGCGCCAGCAGCTTAGATCCCGGGGAGCTGTTTTTT.

The J gene is TRBJ2-3, the V gene TRBV6-6, with 11 bases that match TRBD2. CDR3 length: 15 amino acids. V lost 6 bases to trimming and J lost 4 bases; unmatched junction nucleotides: 6. The germline V gene has CDR1 MNHNY and CDR2 SVGAGI (reference sequence). The CDR3 bases are TGTGCCAGCAGAATAGCGGGAGGGCCGCCAGATACGCAGTATTTT. Protein product: CASRIAGGPPDTQYF.

This chain links TRBV5-1 with TRBJ2-1, with 7 bases fitting TRBD1. Unmatched junction bases numbered 8, after V lost 3 bases and J lost 5 bases. The CDR3 loop spans 15 amino acids. CDR1 and CDR2 (germline): SGHRS, YFSETQ. CDR3: CASSSTGEFNNEQFF. DNA of the CDR3: TGCGCCAGCAGCTCTACAGGGGAATTTAACAATGAGCAGTTCTTC.

This chain uses TRBV30 with TRBJ1-2; TRBD1 is a possible D gene (5 bases). The V end was cut by 2 bases, the J end by 0 bases, with 10 bases between. The germline V gene encodes CDR1 GTSNPN and CDR2 SVGIG (reference sequence). CDR3 length: 14 residues. The CDR3 DNA follows: TGTGCCTGGAGTTACATGACAGCTAACTATGGCTACACCTTC. As protein: CAWSYMTANYGYTF. The complete variable domain, with remaining parts taken from reference TRBV30 and TRBJ1-2, reads SQTIHQWPATLVQPVGSPLSLECTVEGTSNPNLYWYRQAAGRGLQLLFYSVGIGQISSEVPQNLSASRPQDRQFILSSKKLLLSDSGFYLCAWSYMTANYGYTFGSGTRLTVV.

The chain recombines TRBV7-2 with TRBJ2-3, with 9 bases aligning to TRBD2. Trimming at V came to 8 bases and at J to 0 bases, leaving 3 bases not matched to a gene. CDR1 is SGHTA, CDR2 FQGNSA, per germline. The length of the CDR3 is 14 residues. CDR3 in amino acids: CASLRGGSTDTQYF. CDR3 coding DNA: TGTGCCAGCTTGCGGGGGGGCAGCACAGATACGCAGTATTTT. The whole variable domain, remainder taken from reference TRBV7-2 and TRBJ2-3, is GAGVSQSPSNKVTEKGKDVELRCDPISGHTALYWYRQSLGQGLEFLIYFQGNSAPDKSGLPSDRFSAERTGGSVSTLTIQRTQQEDSAVYLCASLRGGSTDTQYFGPGTRLTVL.

This chain uses TRBV29-1 with TRBJ1-5; D unresolved. CDR1 and CDR2 (germline): SQVTM, ANQGSEA. This CDR3 comprises 13 residues. Trimming removed 7 bases from V and 9 bases from J, with 19 bases in between. The CDR3 reads CSASPAGAGPQHF. CDR3 DNA: TGCAGCGCTTCCCCCGCCGGCGCGGGGCCCCAGCATTTT.

The chain is built from TRBV2 and TRBJ1-6; D gene ambiguous. The CDR3 is 13 amino acids. V was trimmed by 6 bases and J by 7 bases, leaving 10 bases between them. Germline lookup yields CDR1 SNHLY and CDR2 FYNNEI. The CDR3 spells CASSPRENSPLHF. CDR3 sequence (DNA): TGTGCCAGCAGCCCAAGGGAGAATTCACCCCTCCACTTT.

The chain uses TRBV5-6 and TRBJ2-5; 8 nucleotides match TRBD1. The length of the CDR3 is 16 residues. V shed 0 bases and J 1 base; nucleotides not matched to a gene: 5. From germline, CDR1 is SGHDT and CDR2 YYEEEE. The CDR3, as DNA: TGTGCCAGCAGCTTGGGGACAGGGAGAGGCCAAGAGACCCAGTACTTC. This codes for CASSLGTGRGQETQYF.